This TCR beta chain was found in a study of OX40 agonist ivuxolimab in advanced cancers. Study as a whole: From about 23 to 85 years was the age range, with a mean of around 54 years, and about 83% were male.

Libraries were prepared by immunoSEQ multiplex PCR; TCRdb keeps only in-frame clonotypes and omits some of them. Of some 14,000 clones detected, roughly 92% appear once; the ten largest clones hold 20% to 25%. Between the trimmed V and J ends, which lost 4 bases and 11 bases, there was a span of 11 bases. The CDR3 sequence is 12 residues long. CDR1 SEHNR and CDR2 FQNEAQ come from the germline V gene (reference sequence). This clone was detected only once. This sequence was found in an adult with an advanced solid tumor such as melanoma, head and neck, liver or kidney cancer. The rearrangement links TRBV7-9 to TRBJ2-2; D is uncertain. The sequences come from CD4+ or CD8+ T cells sorted from blood, collected in a trial of the OX40 agonist ivuxolimab. Here the CDR3 reads CASSSAEEELFF. CDR3 sequence (DNA): TGTGCCAGCAGCTCGGCAGAGGAAGAGCTGTTTTTT.